In its sample, the clone carrying this T cell receptor (beta chain) is medium-sized. Its antigen remains unknown. Sequencing used immunoSEQ multiplex PCR; TCRdb keeps in-frame clones, though not all of them. The sample lists roughly 38,000 clones; approximately 80% were seen once. This sample's time point: week 47, end of study. In every dose of vaccine, 300 ug of mutant IDH1 20-mer peptide was given alongside topical imiquimod. The record originates from a study of a mutant IDH1 vaccine in newly diagnosed glioma. Germline CDR1 is MRHNA and CDR2 is SNTAGT. This CDR3 is 13 amino acids long. V lost 4 bases, J lost 8 bases, and 11 bases lay in between.

Here the sequenced sample was PBMCs, taken from a glioma patient whose treatment included an IDH1 peptide vaccine. The clonotype originates from a young man with glioma. Some clones in this sample may be carry-over from other donors' samples. The chain carries TRBV6-4 and TRBJ2-2; D ambiguous. For the CDR3, the DNA is TGTGCCAGCAGTGCAGACCTCTCGGGGGAGCTGTTTTTT. Its protein is CASSADLSGELFF.